This is a list of T cell receptor beta chains from one sample in a study of cytomegalovirus exposure and HLA in healthy donors. Here immunoSEQ multiplex PCR was the method, and the copy in TCRdb shows in-frame clones only, minus some. This sample yields over 150,000 clones, of which roughly three quarters are seen a single time; 2.5% to 3.5% belongs to the top ten. The material sequenced was PBMCs. Every receptor here comes from a woman aged 45-59 years in good health and CMV-seropositive. Both conserved end residues are part of each CDR3. Clone size is shown for a subset of rows, as once, few, many or a class of expanded clone.

.,TRBV5-6,13,TRBJ1-1,CASSAGVNTEAFF
.,TRBV4-2,15,TRBJ2-4,CASSFRTSGRDSQYF
.,TRBV7-2,16,TRBJ2-3,CASSPSHPARGDTQYF
.,TRBV11-2,15,TRBJ2-1,CASSLDSSSYNEQFF
.,TRBV7-9,12,TRBJ2-3,CSSSLETSERYF
.,TRBV27,16,TRBJ2-2,CASSLISGPNTGELFF
.,TRBV5-6,12,TRBJ2-7,CASSAGLYEQYF
few,TRBV7-2,16,TRBJ1-2,CASSLGGRQGDYGYTF
few,TRBV28,20,TRBJ2-2,CASSGLPRVVTHPNTGELFF
.,TRBV19,12,TRBJ1-3,CASCSVWNTIYF
.,TRBV5-1,13,TRBJ2-1,CASSLVPGNEQFF
.,TRBV27,14,TRBJ2-7,CASSAGTGGYEQYF
.,TRBV4-3,15,TRBJ2-7,CASSQDLANSDEQYF
.,TRBV5-1,11,TRBJ2-1,CASSLETEQFF
.,TRBV30,14,TRBJ2-1,CAWMRTFGDNEQFF
.,TRBV13,14,TRBJ1-3,CASSTSGIGNTIYF
.,TRBV5-1,15,TRBJ2-1,CASSFTGGAYNEQFF
.,TRBV5-1,15,TRBJ2-3,CASSFRGSSTDTQYF
once,TRBV30,14,TRBJ1-2,CAWATGATNYGYTF
once,TRBV4-1,14,TRBJ1-1,CASSPRGEATEAFF
.,TRBV5-1,16,TRBJ2-2,CASSLDLAGGTGELFF
once,TRBV28,13,TRBJ1-2,CASSFYRVGGYTF
.,TRBV19,14,TRBJ1-5,CASSPRQYNQPQHF
.,TRBV7-3,15,TRBJ2-6,CASSATGTGANVLTF
.,TRBV2,15,TRBJ1-4,CASSPLSARGEKLFF
.,TRBV5-1,15,TRBJ2-1,CASSFTGTGTDEQFF
.,TRBV11-2,16,TRBJ2-7,CASSPGRRSTSYEQYF
few,TRBV9,12,TRBJ2-5,CASSGRGETQYF
once,TRBV6-1,17,TRBJ2-1,CASSVSLSSGNYNEQFF
few,TRBV27,16,TRBJ2-7,CASSPGTGSLGYEQYF
once,TRBV9,15,TRBJ2-3,CASSVLGSATDTQYF
.,TRBV4-1,12,TRBJ2-5,CASSQAGETQYF
.,TRBV18,14,TRBJ1-2,CASSLGGGPYGYTF
few,TRBV7-2,17,TRBJ2-5,CASSTLAGGPRGETQYF
once,TRBV5-1,17,TRBJ2-1,CASSLGSSGSSYNEQFF
.,TRBV7-9,14,TRBJ1-5,CASSLGEGTKPQHF
.,TRBV25-1,15,TRBJ2-7,CASSEYRTGRDEQYF
.,TRBV9,16,TRBJ2-1,CASSASDRVFNNEQFF
.,TRBV28,12,TRBJ1-2,CASSQGVYGYTF
.,TRBV7-2,16,TRBJ2-3,CASSLLSGPFTDTQYF
.,TRBV7-2,16,TRBJ2-3,CASSSGVPSGTDTQYF
.,TRBV30,11,TRBJ2-7,CAWGQGYEQYF
few,TRBV2,13,TRBJ2-7,CASSYQGSDEQYF
.,TRBV6-1,14,TRBJ2-1,CASSPGSLYNEQFF
.,TRBV19,13,TRBJ2-5,CASSIGTEETQYF
few,TRBV9,15,TRBJ2-1,CASSVGTGVRNEQFF
.,TRBV11-3,14,TRBJ2-1,CASSRAGQVNEQFF
.,TRBV20-1,11,TRBJ1-1,CSARGRGGAFF
.,TRBV4-2,18,TRBJ2-1,CASSLGLAGDSSYNEQFF
.,TRBV19,14,TRBJ1-4,CASGEQGINEKLFF
.,TRBV6-6,13,TRBJ2-7,CASSSGTGVQQYF
.,TRBV28,21,TRBJ1-4,CASLAPYGGRDRGPFNEKLFF
.,TRBV19,16,TRBJ2-2,CASTLTGGRNTGELFF
.,TRBV28,16,TRBJ2-2,CASSSPGQGATGELFF
.,TRBV7-8,14,TRBJ1-1,CASSDFPGDTEAFF
.,TRBV5-1,14,TRBJ1-2,CASSPTTANYGYTF
.,TRBV11-3,15,TRBJ2-7,CASSLRRGAAYEQYF
.,TRBV4-3,14,TRBJ2-7,CASSRDFNAGEQYF
.,TRBV7-6,13,TRBJ1-1,CASSPSTVTEAFF